A single sample is the source of the 2 T cell receptor beta chains below, sequenced in a study of vaccination effects on CD4 cells after COVID-19. The table came from immunoSEQ multiplex PCR; TCRdb's copy has only in-frame clones and leaves some out. The repertoire includes some 29,000 clones, 74% of them detected once, and roughly 17% sits in the top ten. No antigen has been identified for these receptors. Antigen-specific CD4+ T cells were first expanded with viral peptide pools by the ViraFEST assay and only then sequenced. Culturing for nine to ten days preceded CD4+ T cell isolation. It was two doses of either the BNT162b2 or mRNA-1273 vaccine that participants received. Specimen: CD4+ T cells from PBMCs cultured with HCoV-OC43 spike peptides, collected after COVID-19 vaccination. The subset here: HCoV-OC43 spike overlapping peptide pool stimulation. These receptor sequences come from a human donor who received a COVID-19 vaccine.

V is TRBV7-9 and J is TRBJ1-2; D is uncertain. Per the germline V gene, CDR1 is SEHNR and CDR2 is FQNEAQ (reference sequence). The CDR3 sequence is 15 residues long. The V gene lost 2 bases and the J gene lost 0 bases, with 10 bases spanning the gap. CDR3 coding DNA: TGTGCCAGCAGCTTAACAGAGAGGTCTAACTATGGCTACACCTTC. This gives the protein CASSLTERSNYGYTF.

The genes are TRBV12-3 or TRBV12-4 and TRBJ2-1; 9 nucleotides match TRBD2. The CDR3 totals 13 residues. V trimming: 5 bases; J trimming: 8 bases; junction bases outside the gene matches: 4. CDR3 in DNA: TGTGCCAGCAGTCAGGGGACTAGCTATGAGCAGTTCTTC. Its translation is CASSQGTSYEQFF.